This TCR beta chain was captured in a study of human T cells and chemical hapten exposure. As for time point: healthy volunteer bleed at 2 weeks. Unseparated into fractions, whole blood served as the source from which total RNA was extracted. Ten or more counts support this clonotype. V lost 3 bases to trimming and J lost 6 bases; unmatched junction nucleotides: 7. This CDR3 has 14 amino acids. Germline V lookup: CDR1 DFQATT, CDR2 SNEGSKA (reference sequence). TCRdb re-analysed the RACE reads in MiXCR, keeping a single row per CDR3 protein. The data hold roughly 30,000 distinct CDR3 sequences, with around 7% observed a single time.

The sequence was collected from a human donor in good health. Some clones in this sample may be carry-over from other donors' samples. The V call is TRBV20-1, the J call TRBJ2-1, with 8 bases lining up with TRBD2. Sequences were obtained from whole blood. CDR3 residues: CSASGTSGINEQFF. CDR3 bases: TGCAGTGCTAGCGGGACTAGTGGGATCAATGAGCAGTTCTTC.